Each of the 15 T cell receptor beta chains below was sequenced from the same sample in a study of tumor-infiltrating lymphocytes in primary liver carcinoma. Synthesis of TCR beta cDNA was carried out from approximately 470 ng total RNA with a constant-region primer. Libraries for TCR beta were built through three nested multiplex PCR rounds, which together made up a slightly modified ARM-PCR procedure. Investigators reported that the first two PCR rounds, at 10 cycles each, used TRBV1-TRBV30 forward primers with a C-beta reverse primer. Each CDR3 protein is one row after TCRdb ran MiXCR on the multiplex PCR reads. The table shows about 180,000 distinct CDR3 sequences, with roughly three fifths occurring only once. The researchers obtained blood RNA from unsorted whole blood and also extracted germline DNA. Sequenced material: peripheral blood. The source of these receptors is a man aged 35 to 55 with primary liver carcinoma and hepatitis B virus infection.

This chain uses TRBV6-1 with TRBJ2-7; 11 bases fit TRBD2. Germline loops: CDR1 MNHNS, CDR2 SASEGT. The CDR3 runs to 18 residues. V dropped 1 base and J dropped 2; count of bases not matched to a gene: 10. The CDR3 coding sequence is TGTGCCAGCAGTGAAGGACTAGCGGGGTATTTCAGCCCCTACGAGCAGTACTTC. It encodes CASSEGLAGYFSPYEQYF.

On this clonotype itself: A much larger clone differs by one base, so this may be a read error. This chain uses TRBV29-1 with TRBJ2-1; no definite D call. The CDR3 has 13 residues. The germline V gene encodes CDR1 SQVTM and CDR2 ANQGSEA. The chain's CDR3 is CSVDLAASNEQSF. The CDR3 DNA is TGCAGCGTCGACCTCGCCGCTTCGAATGAGCAGTCCTTC.

This clonotype was found many times. The chain uses TRBV11-2 and TRBJ1-1; perhaps TRBD1 as D (5 bases). V lost 3 bases and J lost 5, with 13 bases in between. Germline CDR1 reads SGHAT; CDR2 reads FQNNGV. The CDR3 sequence is 14 residues long. The CDR3 reads CASSFSREGTEAFF. The CDR3 DNA follows: TGTGCCAGCAGCTTTAGCAGGGAAGGTACTGAAGCTTTCTTT.

The genes are TRBV6-1 and TRBJ1-2, with a weak D call TRBD1 (5 bases). Per the germline V gene, CDR1 is MNHNS and CDR2 is SASEGT. This CDR3 is built from 14 residues. With 5 bases removed from V and 3 bases from J, the gap between germline ends came to 13 bases. The CDR3 sequence is CASSRDSGDYGYTF. CDR3 DNA: TGTGCCAGCAGTCGGGACTCGGGCGACTATGGCTACACCTTC.

As to this clonotype: A much bigger clone sits one base away, suggesting this may be a read error. The CDR3 nucleotides read TGTGCCTGCAGCCCGGGACTAGCCGAGACCCAGTACTTC. This gives the protein CACSPGLAETQYF. The chain uses TRBV11-2 and TRBJ2-5; TRBD2 aligns across 9 bases. CDR1 and CDR2 (germline): SGHAT, FQNNGV. CDR3 length: 13 residues.

In the case of this clonotype: At one end, the junction sequence differs from germline, possibly due to a read error. The V gene is TRBV6-5, the J gene TRBJ1-1, with D possibly being TRBD1 (6 bases). The CDR3 has 14 amino acids. Germline CDR1 and CDR2: MNHEY and SVGAGI. CDR3 nucleotides: TGTGCCAGCAGTTACTCGCCAGGGGAGACTGAAGTTTTCTTT. Amino acids: CASSYSPGETEVFF.

This clonotype was picked up many times. The chain combines TRBV11-2 with TRBJ2-5; 7 bases match TRBD1. CDR1 is SGHAT, CDR2 FQNNGV, per germline. Trimming took 2 bases from V and 7 from J; bases not matched to a gene: 4. There are 13 residues in the CDR3. The CDR3 spells CASSLTYRGTQYF. The CDR3 DNA is TGTGCCAGCAGCTTAACCTACAGGGGGACCCAGTACTTC.

This sequence joins TRBV11-3 and TRBJ2-1; a possible D gene is TRBD2 (5 bases). Germline V gene sequence: CDR1 SGHNT, CDR2 YENEEA. Trimming pared 1 base from V and 8 bases from J, leaving 21 bases between. The CDR3 is 17 amino acids. Here the CDR3 reads CASSLGPLNEGKDEQFF. DNA of the CDR3: TGTGCCAGCAGCTTAGGGCCCTTGAATGAGGGCAAAGATGAGCAGTTCTTC.

With regard to this clonotype: The junction does not match germline at one end; this may be a read error. This sequence joins TRBV11-2 and TRBJ1-1, with a weak D call TRBD1 (5 bases). The CDR3 loop spans 15 amino acids. Germline V gene data show CDR1 as SGHAT and CDR2 as FQNNGV. CDR3 region: CTSSLDLGGRAEAFF. For the CDR3, the DNA is TGTACCAGCAGCTTAGATTTGGGGGGAAGGGCTGAAGCTTTCTTT.

This clonotype showed up just once. The chain uses TRBV6-5 and TRBJ2-4; 7 bases align to TRBD2. This CDR3 is built from 17 residues. Trimming at V came to 7 bases and at J to 1 base, leaving 13 bases not matched to a gene. Germline CDR1 reads MNHEY; CDR2 reads SVGAGI. The CDR3 DNA reads TGTGCCAGCATGCAAACCCCTAGCGGCCTGGCCAAAAACATTCAGTACTTC. This translates into CASMQTPSGLAKNIQYF.

The rearrangement uses TRBV12-3 or TRBV12-4 and TRBJ2-1; 9 bases match TRBD2. The CDR3 covers 16 residues. The junction had 13 bases not matched to a gene; V was cut back by 4 bases and J by 9 bases. CDR3 in DNA: TGTGCCAGCAGTTCGGTCAAGACTAGCGGAAGTATTGAGCAGTTCTTC. It is translated as CASSSVKTSGSIEQFF.

The chain employs TRBV4-1 and TRBJ2-7; D possibly corresponds to TRBD2 (6 bases). The V gene lost 4 bases and the J gene lost 2 bases, with 24 bases spanning the gap. CDR1 is MGHRA and CDR2 is YSYEKL in the germline V gene. The CDR3 spans 18 residues. This chain's CDR3 is CASSRSGRYSQGTYEQYF. CDR3 bases: TGCGCCAGCAGCCGCTCCGGGAGATACTCCCAGGGAACCTACGAGCAGTACTTC.

This chain's CDR3 is CASSLGLNEQFF. In nucleotides, the CDR3 is TGTGCCAGCAGCTTAGGACTTAATGAGCAGTTCTTC. This chain joins TRBV11-2 and TRBJ2-1; D gene ambiguous. This CDR3 contains 12 residues. CDR1 is SGHAT, CDR2 FQNNGV, per germline. Trimming removed 1 base at V and 7 bases at J, with 5 bases between.

A word on this clonotype: The final CDR3 position lacks the conserved phenylalanine or tryptophan, pointing to a likely read error. The rearrangement joins TRBV6-5 to TRBJ1-1; TRBD1 might be the D (6 bases). Germline V gives CDR1 MNHEY, CDR2 SVGAGI. Trimming cost V 9 bases and J 2 bases, with 13 bases left between them. The CDR3 runs 13 residues. The CDR3 spells CARLQGSNTEAFS. As DNA, the CDR3 is TGTGCCAGGCTACAGGGATCCAACACTGAAGCTTTCTCT.

About this clonotype: Germline and junction disagree at one end, which may indicate a read error. V and J are TRBV11-2 and TRBJ2-3; 7 nucleotides line up with TRBD2. This CDR3 is built from 14 residues. CDR1 is SGHAT and CDR2 is FQNNGV in the germline V gene. The chain's CDR3 is CASRLGGSSDMQYF. CDR3 in DNA: TGTGCCAGCAGATTAGGCGGGAGTAGTGATATGCAGTATTTT.